The source of this T cell receptor beta chain is a study of T cell clonotyping in hematopoietic cell transplantation. Assay used: immunoSEQ multiplex PCR; TCRdb lists only in-frame clones, some missing. Here the sample spans about 4,000 clones, around three quarters being singletons. Broader study findings: No sorting was done, leaving CD4 and CD8 contributions mixed.

CDR1 and CDR2 from the germline V gene are SGHAT and FQDESV (reference sequence). The J segment lost 5 bases and the V segment lost 5 bases, leaving 5 bases of the junction unmatched. The CDR3 is 13 residues long. Blood collection times were about day -28 and days 30, 100, 180 posttransplant. This clone is large within its sample. Its antigen remains unknown. This sample comprised peripheral blood mononuclear cells, obtained at the time of graft-versus-host disease after allogeneic stem cell transplant. This chain joins TRBV11-1 and TRBJ2-5; 7 bases align to TRBD2. The sequence was collected from a female patient aged 50-65 years who had an allogeneic stem cell transplant from an unrelated donor, so the T cells may come from the graft donor. Some clones in this sample may be carry-over from other donors' samples. The CDR3 sequence is CASSPGGVETQYF. As DNA, the CDR3 is TGTGCCAGCAGCCCTGGGGGGGTCGAGACCCAGTACTTC.